This is a list of T cell receptor beta chains from one sample in a study of blood T cell repertoires in COVID-19. Clones were sequenced by immunoSEQ multiplex PCR, and TCRdb holds only the in-frame ones, with some missing. Here the sample spans approximately 110,000 clones, roughly 72% being singletons. The sample consisted of peripheral blood. The receptors shown here come from a man of 80 years or more with acute or convalescent COVID-19. The CDR3 runs from the conserved cysteine through the conserved F or W. The order of the fields is CDR3 length, clone size, D gene, J gene, V gene, CDR3 protein, CDR3 DNA. A D gene is named only where the DNA matches it firmly. The listing skips clone size in some rows; elsewhere it reads once, few, many or a size class.

>15|.|.|TRBJ2-3|TRBV19
CASSTRDRSSDTQYF
TGTGCCAGTAGTACCCGAGACAGAAGTTCAGATACGCAGTATTTT
>15|few|.|TRBJ2-2|TRBV30
CAWSVAGQHWNRLFF
TGTGCCTGGAGTGTAGCTGGGCAGCACTGGAATCGGCTGTTTTTT
>11|few|TRBD2|TRBJ2-1|TRBV29-1
CSGTSRDEQFF
TGCAGCGGGACTAGCAGAGATGAGCAGTTCTTC
>11|.|.|TRBJ2-1|TRBV24-1
CATSETGEQFF
TGTGCCACCAGTGAAACCGGTGAGCAGTTCTTC
>17|.|TRBD1|TRBJ1-2|TRBV6-2/TRBV6-3
CASSYSIVVQGASGYTF
TGTGCCAGCAGTTACTCGATTGTGGTACAGGGGGCTTCTGGCTACACCTTC
>17|.|TRBD2|TRBJ2-3|TRBV18
CASSPPLRGGHTDTQYF
TGTGCCAGCTCACCACCGCTTCGGGGGGGTCACACAGATACGCAGTATTTT
>12|.|.|TRBJ2-7|TRBV7-2
CASSPTNYEQYF
TGTGCCAGCAGCCCTACTAACTACGAGCAGTACTTC
>16|.|.|TRBJ1-2|TRBV7-9
CASSLRRIPPGDGYTF
TGTGCCAGCAGCCTTCGACGGATACCTCCGGGGGATGGCTACACCTTC
>14|.|TRBD2|TRBJ2-1|TRBV5-1
CASSSGTSGYEQFF
TGCGCCAGCAGCTCCGGGACTAGTGGTTATGAGCAGTTCTTC
>14|.|TRBD2|TRBJ2-1|TRBV7-8
CASCGRINYNEQFF
TGTGCCAGCTGCGGGAGAATCAATTACAATGAGCAGTTCTTC
>17|.|.|TRBJ2-5|TRBV2
CASSGPSNPGYQETQYF
TGTGCCAGCAGTGGCCCTAGTAACCCGGGGTACCAAGAGACCCAGTACTTC
>13|.|TRBD1|TRBJ1-5|TRBV6-2/TRBV6-3
CASSRTGGRPQHF
TGTGCCAGCAGTAGGACAGGGGGTCGGCCCCAGCATTTT
>14|.|TRBD2|TRBJ2-1|TRBV5-1
CASSPSGSLNEQFF
TGCGCCAGCAGCCCTAGCGGGAGTTTAAATGAGCAGTTCTTC
>13|.|.|TRBJ1-1|TRBV19
CASTSGRQQEAFF
TGTGCCAGTACAAGTGGGCGACAGCAGGAAGCTTTCTTT
>14|.|TRBD2|TRBJ2-7|TRBV10-2
CATVQPGGSYEQYF
TGCGCCACCGTCCAGCCAGGCGGGAGCTACGAGCAGTACTTC
>15|few|.|TRBJ1-2|TRBV27
CASSPSGTHPSSYTF
TGTGCCAGCAGTCCTTCCGGGACACATCCTTCGAGCTACACCTTC
>16|.|TRBD1|TRBJ1-2|TRBV6-4
CASSDSPQGGWDGYTF
TGTGCCAGCAGTGACTCCCCCCAGGGGGGCTGGGATGGCTACACCTTC
>15|many|TRBD1|TRBJ1-1|TRBV6-5
CASSYGKRGQSEAFF
TGTGCCAGCAGTTACGGTAAGAGGGGGCAGTCTGAAGCTTTCTTT